The present entry profiles one T cell receptor beta chain with its context. There are a few counts of this clonotype. Its target antigen remains unknown. Base-call qualities are not available, and no considerably larger clone is one nucleotide away. This sample is drawn from a study of T-cell reconstitution after alpha-beta-depleted transplantation in children (TCRdb year 2016). Regarding the research as a whole: Using TCR repertoire profiling, the study followed T-cell immune reconstitution in a quantitative way in children after TCRalphabeta/CD19-depleted allogeneic hematopoietic cell transplantation.

In the paper's terms, the treatment or condition label means: allogeneic hematopoietic cell transplantation with graft depleted of TCRalphabeta T cells and CD19 B cells. Transplant recipients were children who received TCRalphabeta/CD19-depleted allogeneic hematopoietic cell grafts. The germline V gene encodes CDR1 MNHEY and CDR2 SVGEGT. The CDR3 holds 15 amino acids from the cysteine to the phenylalanine. Of the read, only the CDR3 DNA is kept; its 45 bases are in frame from base 1. The V and J ends are trimmed by 6 bases and 1 base, leaving 15 bases between them. Library method: PCR. Sequencing instrument: Illumina HiSeq 2500. Molecular barcoding was employed in the preparation of TCR libraries, with unique molecular identifiers being used to normalize TCRbeta repertoire quantification. TCRdb trimmed the raw reads at Q25, called clones with MiXCR and kept productive beta chains. For every CDR3 protein sequence, its rows merge into one entry that carries the most common genes and DNA. The sample has 500,000 to 600,000 distinct CDR3 sequences on record, 25% to 30% of them singletons. The top ten constitute about a third of the sample.

On the study overall, not on this receptor specifically: In some patients, the high TCRbeta diversity seen at day 60 was put down to recipient T cells and intrathymic progenitors that had survived conditioning. The apparently early recovery of alphabetaT-cell counts about two months after transplant reportedly depended on only several hundred rapidly expanded clones that came from non-depleted graft cells. Over subsequent months, a decline in hyperexpanded clone frequencies was noted, and after one year, T-cell counts and TCRbeta diversity were mostly ascribed to newly produced T cells.

The sample consisted of PBMCs, taken before TCRalphabeta/CD19-depleted stem cell transplant. Rearrangement joined TRBV6-2 or TRBV6-3 to TRBJ2-5, with the D call perhaps TRBD1 or TRBD2, as 5 bases match in each case. The TCR was taken from a boy younger than two with Wiskott-Aldrich syndrome, due to receive a stem cell transplant. The bases read TGTGCCAGCAGGCGCCCGGGACGCCTCCAAGAGACCCAGTACTTC. Its protein reads: CASRRPGRLQETQYF.